This T cell receptor (beta chain) was sequenced in a study of T cell repertoires in cytomegalovirus infection. Study results and limitations: HLA-C-restricted, CMV-specific TCR beta clonotypes were dominant ex vivo.

The CDR3 is 15 amino acids. The V gene lost 3 bases and the J gene lost 3 bases, with 14 bases spanning the gap. The germline gives CDR1 MNHEY, CDR2 SMNVEV (reference sequence). Note on this clonotype: Its antigen remains unidentified.

TCRdb reprocessed the reads with MiXCR, giving one entry per CDR3 protein. Here the sample spans 700,000 to 850,000 distinct CDR3 sequences, 32% being singletons. The clonotype was recovered from a human donor in good health (CMV status not recorded). Some clones in this sample may be carry-over from other donors' samples. Here the sequenced sample was cultured CD8+ T cells from PBMCs, taken from culture after CMV antigen stimulation. The rearrangement uses TRBV27 and TRBJ2-5; D possibly corresponds to TRBD2 (5 bases). The CDR3 bases are TGTGCCAGCAGTTTTCTGATGCCGAGGGAAGAGACCCAGTACTTC. Its protein is CASSFLMPREETQYF.